Listed below are T cell receptor beta chains from one sample, sequenced in a study of T-cell memory formation after mild COVID-19. TCRdb reprocessed the 5' RACE reads with MiXCR, giving one entry per CDR3 protein. The table has about 350,000 distinct CDR3 sequences, approximately 15% seen once; the top ten hold around 21%. The sequenced sample consisted of PBMCs or a T cell subset sorted from them (not recorded which). These receptors came from a man in his late teens or twenties who had mild COVID-19 (a few samples of this study predate the infection). Cell type and time point are not known. Each CDR3 is given with its conserved first and last residue. The D gene is left open where the match is weak. Rows give clone size only sometimes, using once, few, many, or a class for an expanded clone.

j_call cdr3_length v_call d_call clone_size cdr3_nt cdr3_aa
TRBJ2-7 13 TRBV28 - - TGTGCCAGCAGTTTAGTCACTAGCTCCGAGCAGTACTTC CASSLVTSSEQYF
TRBJ1-1 15 TRBV4-1 - few TGCGCCAGCAGCCAAGCACCAAAGGGGGACACTGAAGCTTTCTTT CASSQAPKGDTEAFF
TRBJ1-2 16 TRBV6-5 TRBD1 - TGTGCCAGCAGTTACACAGGGGCCGACCCCTCCTATGGCTACACCTTC CASSYTGADPSYGYTF
TRBJ2-1 16 TRBV11-1 TRBD1 - TGTGCCAGCAGCCCCTGGGCACAGGGGGCCTACAATGAGCAGTTCTTC CASSPWAQGAYNEQFF
TRBJ1-3 13 TRBV9 - - TGTGCCAGCAGAAGGACAGACGGAAACACCATATATTTT CASRRTDGNTIYF
TRBJ1-1 14 TRBV28 - few TGTGCCAGCAGGTCCGGGGCGATGAACACTGAAGCTTTCTTT CASRSGAMNTEAFF
TRBJ2-7 15 TRBV5-8 TRBD1 many TGTGCCAGCGGCCTTGAGGACAGGCCCTCCTACGAGCAGTACTTC CASGLEDRPSYEQYF
TRBJ2-7 15 TRBV7-8 - few TGTGCCAGCAGCGACCGCGCCGCGGTCTCCTACGAGCAGTACTTC CASSDRAAVSYEQYF
TRBJ2-2 16 TRBV4-1 - - TGCGCCAGCAGCCAAGGAAGGGGGACGGGCGCCGGGGAGCTGTTTTTT CASSQGRGTGAGELFF
TRBJ1-2 16 TRBV5-1 TRBD1 - TGCGCCAGCAGCTCGGCCGGGACAGGGGGCCACTATGGCTACACCTTC CASSSAGTGGHYGYTF
TRBJ1-1 12 TRBV3-1 - - TGTGCCAGCAGCAGGGACCAGGGAAGAGCTTTCTTT CASSRDQGRAFF
TRBJ2-7 15 TRBV7-2 TRBD2 - TGTGCCAGCAGCTCGGGGGGGGCTAGCTTCGACGAGCAGTACTTC CASSSGGASFDEQYF
TRBJ2-7 17 TRBV6-1 - few TGTGCCAGCAGTGAACCTACTAGCATCTATGTGGCCTACGAGCAGTACTTC CASSEPTSIYVAYEQYF
TRBJ1-6 15 TRBV28 - - TGTGCCAGCAGTTTGTACGTGGGATGGAGATCACCCCTCCACTTT CASSLYVGWRSPLHF
TRBJ1-1 14 TRBV5-1 - few TGCGCCAGCAGCCTAGGGGCCCCGAACACTGAAGCTTTCTTT CASSLGAPNTEAFF
TRBJ2-1 16 TRBV7-9 TRBD2 few TGTGCCAGCAGCCTTCTTGGACTAGCGGGGGGAAATGAGCAGTTCTTC CASSLLGLAGGNEQFF